The 21 T cell receptor beta chains below all came from one sample that was sequenced in a study of technical replicates of blood from a few donors. TCRdb keeps only in-frame clones here, not all; method: immunoSEQ multiplex PCR. Here the sample spans tens of thousands of clones, about 95% being singletons. The sample was PBMCs. The source of these receptors is a human donor in good health. Some clones in this sample may be carry-over from other donors' samples.

This chain links TRBV6-1 with TRBJ1-1; TRBD1 is a possible D gene (5 bases). The V gene lost 11 bases and the J gene lost 4 bases, with 11 bases spanning the gap. Germline loops: CDR1 MNHNS, CDR2 SASEGT. The CDR3 is made up of 11 amino acids. Here the CDR3 reads CAGRRGTEAFF. CDR3 nucleotide sequence: TGTGCCGGTCGAAGGGGCACTGAAGCTTTCTTT.

V usage is TRBV5-4 and J usage is TRBJ2-3; 7 bases are shared with TRBD2. Germline V gene sequence: CDR1 SGHNT, CDR2 YYREEE (reference sequence). The V gene end was trimmed by 5 bases and the J gene end by 2 bases; junction bases not matched to a gene: 5. The CDR3 runs to 14 residues. CDR3 protein: CASRAGENTDTQYF. The CDR3 nucleotides are TGTGCCAGCAGGGCGGGGGAGAACACAGATACGCAGTATTTT.

The chain combines TRBV14 with TRBJ1-1, with a possible D match to TRBD1 (6 bases). V gave up 0 bases and J gave up 0 bases, with 11 bases separating them. This CDR3 region has 16 residues. Germline values: CDR1 SGHDN, CDR2 FVKESK. CDR3 bases: TGTGCCAGCAGCCAAGATGGGACAAGAATGAACACTGAAGCTTTCTTT. This sequence encodes CASSQDGTRMNTEAFF.

This chain uses TRBV30 with TRBJ2-3; 8 bases align to TRBD2. CDR1 is GTSNPN, CDR2 SVGIG, per germline (reference sequence). CDR3 length: 14 residues. V was clipped by 2 bases and J by 5 bases; unmatched bases: 6. CDR3 nucleotides: TGTGCCTGGAGTAACGGGGGGGCGGGAGATACGCAGTATTTT. It encodes CAWSNGGAGDTQYF.

The DNA for the CDR3 is TGCGCCAGCAGCCAAACGGTGGGGACAGTGAACACTGAAGCTTTCTTT. This translates into CASSQTVGTVNTEAFF. The chain employs TRBV4-1 and TRBJ1-1, with TRBD1 identical over 7 bases. The CDR3 is 16 amino acids. With V trimmed by 2 bases and J by 0 bases, 6 bases remained unmatched. Germline CDR1 reads MGHRA; CDR2 reads YSYEKL.

The table lists this clone with a count of one. This sequence joins TRBV13 and TRBJ2-3; D remains ambiguous. Deletions cut 0 bases from V and 0 bases from J, with 7 bases between. The CDR3 loop spans 15 amino acids. Per the germline V gene, CDR1 is PRHDT and CDR2 is FYEKMQ (reference sequence). CDR3 nucleotides: TGTGCCAGCAGCTTAGGAGTAGCTAGCACAGATACGCAGTATTTT. Protein sequence: CASSLGVASTDTQYF.

This sequence joins TRBV12-5 and TRBJ2-5; a weak D match, TRBD1 (7 bases). Germline V CDR1 and CDR2: LGHNT, FRNRAP. V was clipped by 4 bases and J by 4 bases, with 13 bases between them. The CDR3 length is 14 residues. In nucleotides, the CDR3 is TGTGCTAGTGGTTGGACTAACAGGGGAGAGACCCAGTACTTC. Translated, it gives CASGWTNRGETQYF.

The table lists this clone with a few counts. The rearrangement uses TRBV5-4 and TRBJ1-5; D unresolved. Trimming pared 4 bases from V and 7 bases from J, leaving 12 bases between. Germline V gene data show CDR1 as SGHNT and CDR2 as YYREEE (reference sequence). The CDR3 sequence is 13 residues long. Here the CDR3 reads CASSPAPGQPQHF. The CDR3 nucleotides are TGTGCCAGCAGCCCCGCCCCAGGCCAGCCCCAGCATTTT.

The chain uses TRBV9 and TRBJ1-2, with 12 nucleotides matching TRBD1. The CDR3 length is 18 residues. Germline assignment: CDR1 SGDLS and CDR2 YYNGEE. J was trimmed by 8 bases and V by 3 bases; bases with no gene match: 17. Here the CDR3 DNA reads TGTGCCAGCAGCGCCATCCACTCGACCGGGACAGGGGGCGACGGCTACACCTTC. This encodes CASSAIHSTGTGGDGYTF.

The V gene is TRBV6-5, the J gene TRBJ1-3; D unresolved. The CDR3 totals 15 residues. V was trimmed by 6 bases and J by 0 bases, leaving 12 bases between them. The germline CDR1 and CDR2 sequences are MNHEY and SVGAGI. The chain's CDR3 is CASSQVTVSGNTIYF. For the CDR3, the DNA is TGTGCCAGCAGCCAGGTCACCGTCTCTGGAAACACCATATATTTT.

The rearrangement uses TRBV9 and TRBJ2-5; 7 positions agree with TRBD1. Germline-derived CDR1 and CDR2 are SGDLS and YYNGEE. This CDR3 is 16 amino acids long. The junction had 8 bases not matched to a gene; V was cut back by 3 bases and J by 0 bases. CDR3 region: CASSGTGTVYQETQYF. The CDR3, as DNA: TGTGCCAGCAGCGGTACCGGGACAGTGTACCAAGAGACCCAGTACTTC. Full variable domain (missing parts from reference TRBV9 and TRBJ2-5): DSGVTQTPKHLITATGQRVTLRCSPRSGDLSVYWYQQSLDQGLQFLIQYYNGEERAKGNILERFSAQQFPDLHSELNLSSLELGDSALYFCASSGTGTVYQETQYFGPGTRLLVL.

This chain uses TRBV4-3 with TRBJ2-7; 12 positions agree with TRBD2. There are 19 residues in the CDR3. The ends lost 4 bases at V and 1 base at J; junction bases unmatched: 14. Germline loops: CDR1 LGHNA, CDR2 YSLEER. The DNA of the CDR3 is TGCGCCAGCAGCCGAGAGACTAGCGGGAGAAAGGGGAGGTCCTACGAGCAGTACTTC. The encoded protein is CASSRETSGRKGRSYEQYF.

The chain joins TRBV6-5 to TRBJ2-5; TRBD1 matches at 9 bases. This CDR3 region has 15 residues. The V and J ends lost 6 bases and 4 bases, in that order; junction bases with no gene match: 9. Germline V gene sequence: CDR1 MNHEY, CDR2 SVGAGI. The CDR3 is CASRQQGAPRETQYF. For the CDR3, the DNA is TGTGCCAGCAGACAACAGGGGGCGCCCCGAGAGACCCAGTACTTC.

The V gene is TRBV5-4, the J gene TRBJ2-6; TRBD1 matches 11 bases. The V gene end was trimmed by 4 bases and the J gene end by 3 bases; junction bases not matched to a gene: 9. Germline CDR1 SGHNT, CDR2 YYREEE (reference sequence). This CDR3 contains 18 residues. The CDR3 reads CASSPGQGALGGANVLTF. The CDR3 DNA reads TGTGCCAGCAGCCCAGGACAGGGGGCGCTAGGTGGGGCCAACGTCCTGACTTTC.

The J gene is TRBJ1-2, the V gene TRBV6-5; 9 bases align to TRBD1. This CDR3 comprises 15 residues. Germline-derived CDR1 and CDR2 are MNHEY and SVGAGI. V lost 7 bases and J lost 8; bases outside the gene matches: 14. CDR3 sequence reads: CASTYVPTGGEGYTF. The CDR3 nucleotides read TGTGCCAGCACCTACGTACCCACAGGGGGCGAGGGCTACACCTTC.

This clone was found once. V and J are TRBV7-2 and TRBJ2-2; 9 bases line up with TRBD1. Germline CDR1 reads SGHTA; CDR2 reads FQGNSA. After removal of 1 base from V and 2 bases from J, the junction contained 2 bases not matched to a gene. CDR3 length equals 16 residues. CDR3 in amino acids: CASSLDRGPNTGELFF. CDR3 DNA sequence: TGTGCCAGCAGCTTAGACAGGGGGCCTAACACCGGGGAGCTGTTTTTT.

CDR3 nucleotide sequence: TGTGCCAGCTCACCGGAGGCTAGCGGGAGAGTCCAGTACTTC. It encodes CASSPEASGRVQYF. This rearrangement joins TRBV18 to TRBJ2-5; the match to TRBD2 covers 10 bases. The CDR3 sequence is 14 residues long. Trimming took 3 bases from V and 10 from J; bases not matched to a gene: 8. Germline V CDR1 and CDR2: KGHSH, LQKENI.

Written as DNA, the CDR3 is TGTGCCAGCAGCTGGGGGGACTTGAGAGAGCAGTACTTC. Translating gives CASSWGDLREQYF. This chain connects TRBV5-6 to TRBJ2-7, with D possibly matching TRBD2 (6 bases). The CDR3 is 13 amino acids. Trimming shortened V by 3 bases and J by 7 bases, and 14 bases separated the two germline ends. Germline CDR1 reads SGHDT; CDR2 reads YYEEEE.

The chain carries TRBV7-8 and TRBJ2-7; 8 bases are shared with TRBD1. Germline loops: CDR1 SGHVS, CDR2 FQNEAQ. The V and J ends lost 5 bases and 5 bases, in that order; junction bases with no gene match: 11. This CDR3 is built from 15 residues. The CDR3 nucleotides are TGTGCCAGCAGCCCATTGGACAGGGTTCGGGACGAGCAGTACTTC. Protein sequence: CASSPLDRVRDEQYF. Full variable domain (outside the CDR3, taken from reference TRBV7-8 and TRBJ2-7): GAGVSQSPRYKVAKRGQDVALRCDPISGHVSLFWYQQALGQGPEFLTYFQNEAQLDKSGLPSDRFFAERPEGSVSTLKIQRTQQEDSAVYLCASSPLDRVRDEQYFGPGTRLTVT.

The chain couples TRBV15 to TRBJ2-1; D uncertain. V was trimmed by 0 bases and J by 15 bases, leaving 15 bases between them. In germline, CDR1 is LNHNV, CDR2 YYDKDF (reference sequence). The CDR3 extends over 13 amino acids. This CDR3 reads CATSRESSDNLFF. The DNA of the CDR3 is TGTGCCACCAGCAGAGAAAGTTCCGACAATCTGTTCTTC.

The CDR3 loop is CASSPATGDSPLHF. The CDR3 DNA sequence: TGTGCCAGCTCACCTGCGACAGGGGATTCACCCCTCCACTTT. This rearrangement joins TRBV18 to TRBJ1-6, with 8 bases matching TRBD1. The CDR3 sequence is 14 residues long. V shed 3 bases and J 8 bases; nucleotides not matched to a gene: 3. The germline V gene encodes CDR1 KGHSH and CDR2 LQKENI.